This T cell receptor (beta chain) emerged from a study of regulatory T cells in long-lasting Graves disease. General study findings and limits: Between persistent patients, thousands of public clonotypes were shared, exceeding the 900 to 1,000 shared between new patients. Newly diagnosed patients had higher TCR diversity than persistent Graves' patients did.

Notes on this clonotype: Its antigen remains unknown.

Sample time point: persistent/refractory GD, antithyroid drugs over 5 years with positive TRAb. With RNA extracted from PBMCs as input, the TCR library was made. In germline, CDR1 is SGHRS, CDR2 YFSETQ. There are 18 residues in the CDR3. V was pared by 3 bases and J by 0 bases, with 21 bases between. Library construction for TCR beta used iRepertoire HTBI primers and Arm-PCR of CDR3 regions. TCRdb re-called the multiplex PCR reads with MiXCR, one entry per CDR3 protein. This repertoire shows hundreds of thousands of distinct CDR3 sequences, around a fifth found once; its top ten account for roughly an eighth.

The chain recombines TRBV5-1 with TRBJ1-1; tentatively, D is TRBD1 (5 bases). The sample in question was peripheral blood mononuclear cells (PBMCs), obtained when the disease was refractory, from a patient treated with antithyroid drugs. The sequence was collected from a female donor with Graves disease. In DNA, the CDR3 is TGCGCCAGCAGCTCCCCCGGGACGAACCCCCGGGTGAACACTGAAGCTTTCTTT. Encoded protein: CASSSPGTNPRVNTEAFF.